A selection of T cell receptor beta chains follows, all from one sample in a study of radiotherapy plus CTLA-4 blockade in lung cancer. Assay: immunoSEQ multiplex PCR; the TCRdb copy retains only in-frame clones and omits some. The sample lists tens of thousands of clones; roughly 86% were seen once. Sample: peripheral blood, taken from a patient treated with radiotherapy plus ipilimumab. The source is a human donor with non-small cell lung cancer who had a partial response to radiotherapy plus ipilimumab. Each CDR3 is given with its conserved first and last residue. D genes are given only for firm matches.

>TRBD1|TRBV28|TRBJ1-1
CASRRTGPNTEAFF
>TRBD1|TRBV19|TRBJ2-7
CASSIGRGPYEQYF
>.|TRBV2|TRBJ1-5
CASSRDSLYQPQHF
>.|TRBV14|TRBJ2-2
CASSRGGWTGELFF
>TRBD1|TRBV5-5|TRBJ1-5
CASSLLQGSGNQPQHF
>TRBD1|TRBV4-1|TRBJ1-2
CASRQPGQRTGYTF
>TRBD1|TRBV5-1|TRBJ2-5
CASSWTGGGETQYF
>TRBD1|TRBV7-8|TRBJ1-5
CASSLQGGYQPQHF
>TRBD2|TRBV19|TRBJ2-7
CASSVPSGNTYEQYF
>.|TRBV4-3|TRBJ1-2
CASSQVVRVIGGYTF
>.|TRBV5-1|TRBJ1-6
CASSLEGAPLHF
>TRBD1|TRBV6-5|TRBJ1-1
CASSYSPGGLNTEAFF
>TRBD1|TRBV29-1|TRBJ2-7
CSVGNRGYEQYF
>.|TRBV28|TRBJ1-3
CASSFPFPRESGNTIYF
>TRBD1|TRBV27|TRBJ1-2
CASSLNPGTGMGYGYTF
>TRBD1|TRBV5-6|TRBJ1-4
CASSRDRGSEKLFF
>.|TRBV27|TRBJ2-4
CASRGLLAKNIQYF
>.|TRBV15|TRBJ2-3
CATSRVSRTDTQYF
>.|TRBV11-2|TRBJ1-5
CASSLEYNQPQHF
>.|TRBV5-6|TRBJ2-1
CASTRSGTGPSGRGGEQFF
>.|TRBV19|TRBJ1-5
CASRRGREGNQPQHF
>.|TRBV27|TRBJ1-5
CASSLGRGQPQHF